The 21 T cell receptor beta chains below were found in one sample sequenced in a study of cytomegalovirus exposure and HLA in healthy donors. The study ran its PCR with 60 Vbeta and 13 Jbeta primers. Sequenced by immunoSEQ multiplex PCR; TCRdb stores in-frame clones only, minus some. The repertoire includes approximately 140,000 clones, 60% to 85% of them detected once, and roughly 6% sits in the top ten. Sequences were obtained from PBMCs. These receptors came from a man aged 45-60 years in good health and CMV-seropositive.

This chain connects TRBV20-1 to TRBJ2-3; D not resolved. This CDR3 spans 11 amino acids. The ends were cut back, 5 bases at V and 4 bases at J, with 7 bases in the middle. Germline-derived CDR1 and CDR2 are DFQATT and SNEGSKA (reference sequence). The CDR3 DNA reads TGCAGTGCTGGAGCCGCAGATACGCAGTATTTT. It encodes CSAGAADTQYF.

This clone was counted a few times. This rearrangement joins TRBV6-1 to TRBJ2-1; TRBD2 might be the D (5 bases). CDR1 MNHNS and CDR2 SASEGT come from the germline V gene. This CDR3 is built from 15 residues. With 7 bases removed from V and 0 bases from J, the gap between germline ends came to 13 bases. The CDR3 spells CASKVALSSYNEQFF. Written as DNA, the CDR3 is TGTGCCAGCAAAGTAGCGCTGAGCTCCTACAATGAGCAGTTCTTC.

This clone appeared a few times. The gene calls are TRBV27 and TRBJ2-7; D possibly corresponds to TRBD2 (6 bases). The CDR3 extends over 15 amino acids. CDR1 and CDR2 from the germline V gene are MNHEY and SMNVEV (reference sequence). With 5 bases removed from V and 2 bases from J, the gap between germline ends came to 16 bases. The CDR3 sequence: CASSVVSGSTYEQYF. For the CDR3, the DNA is TGTGCCAGCAGTGTCGTAAGCGGGTCGACCTACGAGCAGTACTTC.

This clone has just one count. The chain combines TRBV2 with TRBJ2-7; weak D call: TRBD2 (6 bases). The CDR3 runs 15 residues. Per germline, CDR1 SNHLY and CDR2 FYNNEI. Trimming took off 8 bases at V and 6 bases at J, with 23 bases between the two ends. This CDR3 reads CASAETGTSVGEQYF. The CDR3 region has the DNA TGTGCCAGCGCCGAAACCGGGACTTCTGTCGGCGAGCAGTACTTC.

The rearrangement joins TRBV19 to TRBJ2-7; 7 nucleotides align to TRBD1. Germline V gene sequence: CDR1 LNHDA, CDR2 SQIVND (reference sequence). V lost 7 bases to trimming and J lost 3 bases; unmatched junction nucleotides: 15. The CDR3 extends over 16 amino acids. CDR3 residues: CASTEGPVTGIYEQYF. In DNA form, the CDR3 reads TGTGCCAGTACGGAAGGCCCCGTGACAGGGATCTACGAGCAGTACTTC.

The chain carries TRBV2 and TRBJ2-1, with 7 bases matching TRBD1. The CDR3 loop spans 13 amino acids. V shed 1 base and J 9 bases; nucleotides not matched to a gene: 3. Germline V gene lookup returns CDR1 SNHLY and CDR2 FYNNEI. The CDR3 is CASSEVRQGEQFF. Written as DNA, the CDR3 is TGTGCCAGCAGTGAAGTCCGACAGGGTGAGCAGTTCTTC.

This clone was found a few times. J is TRBJ2-7 and V is TRBV13; D uncertain. Germline values: CDR1 PRHDT, CDR2 FYEKMQ (reference sequence). V lost 3 bases and J 3 bases, leaving 12 bases between the germline ends. This CDR3 comprises 14 residues. The CDR3 coding sequence is TGTGCCAGCAGCTTGGAGCGAAGGAGCTACGAGCAGTACTTC. Its translation is CASSLERRSYEQYF. Combining the CDR3 with reference TRBV13 and TRBJ2-7 gives the whole variable domain AAGVIQSPRHLIKEKRETATLKCYPIPRHDTVYWYQQGPGQDPQFLISFYEKMQSDKGSIPDRFSAQQFSDYHSELNMSSLELGDSALYFCASSLERRSYEQYFGPGTRLTVT.

V and J are TRBV6-6 and TRBJ2-2, with 8 bases matching TRBD2. This CDR3 contains 14 residues. V gave up 7 bases and J gave up 3 bases; unmatched junction bases: 4. CDR1 and CDR2 (germline): MNHNY, SVGAGI (reference sequence). The CDR3 loop is CASKPGLDTGELFF. CDR3 nucleotide sequence: TGTGCCAGCAAACCGGGACTAGACACCGGGGAGCTGTTTTTT.

The chain joins TRBV5-4 to TRBJ2-7; TRBD1 matches 9 bases. Losses at the gene ends were 0 bases for V and 5 bases for J; bases not matched to a gene: 12. CDR3 size: 17 residues. Germline V lookup: CDR1 SGHNT, CDR2 YYREEE (reference sequence). The CDR3 DNA reads TGTGCCAGCAGCTTGGTACAGGGGGCGGGCTGGGCTCACGAGCAGTACTTC. It codes for CASSLVQGAGWAHEQYF.

CDR3 in amino acids: CASSRTGGANYGYTF. CDR3 nucleotide sequence: TGTGCCAGCAGTCGGACAGGGGGCGCTAACTATGGCTACACCTTC. This sequence joins TRBV2 and TRBJ1-2; 11 bases fit TRBD1. This CDR3 contains 15 residues. After removal of 5 bases from V and 0 bases from J, the junction contained 2 bases not matched to a gene. Germline V gives CDR1 SNHLY, CDR2 FYNNEI.

The J gene is TRBJ2-7, the V gene TRBV6-1; 8 nucleotides line up with TRBD1. CDR1 is MNHNS and CDR2 is SASEGT in the germline V gene. The J segment lost 2 bases and the V segment lost 1 base, leaving 4 bases of the junction unmatched. The CDR3 length is 15 residues. CDR3 sequence reads: CASSEVQGAAYEQYF. As DNA, the CDR3 is TGTGCCAGCAGTGAAGTGCAGGGGGCGGCCTACGAGCAGTACTTC.

The rearrangement uses TRBV6-1 and TRBJ2-7, with a weak D call TRBD1 (5 bases). V was trimmed by 3 bases and J by 4 bases, leaving 13 bases between them. This CDR3 contains 14 residues. The V gene's germline CDR1 is MNHNS and CDR2 SASEGT. The CDR3, as DNA: TGTGCCAGCAGTGAGTTTAGGGGTCGATACGAGCAGTACTTC. Protein: CASSEFRGRYEQYF.

The chain combines TRBV7-2 with TRBJ2-1; a weak D match, TRBD1 (6 bases). V was shortened by 6 bases and J by 9 bases, with 24 bases between the two germline ends. This CDR3 comprises 16 residues. Germline CDR1 is SGHTA and CDR2 is FQGNSA. This CDR3 is CASSFPKHYRVSEQFF. CDR3 nucleotide sequence: TGTGCCAGCAGTTTCCCGAAACACTACAGGGTCAGTGAGCAGTTCTTC.

This rearrangement joins TRBV5-1 to TRBJ1-1; D is ambiguous. The V gene's germline CDR1 is SGHRS and CDR2 YFSETQ. The CDR3 spans 14 residues. V lost 0 bases and J 3 bases, leaving 9 bases between the germline ends. The CDR3 region has the DNA TGCGCCAGCAGCTTGGACGGGAGGGACACTGAAGCTTTCTTT. Translating it yields CASSLDGRDTEAFF.

The rearrangement uses TRBV16 and TRBJ2-1, with 11 bases identical to TRBD2. The CDR3 sequence is 15 residues long. Germline V gene data show CDR1 as KGHSY and CDR2 as FQNENV. Trimming cost V 4 bases and J 2 bases; bases outside gene matches: 1. CDR3 coding DNA: TGTGCCAGCAGCCTGGGACTAGCGGCCTACAATGAGCAGTTCTTC. Translating gives CASSLGLAAYNEQFF.

This clone was counted a few times. The chain uses TRBV5-4 and TRBJ2-2; the match to TRBD2 covers 9 bases. This CDR3 is built from 15 residues. The germline V gene has CDR1 SGHNT and CDR2 YYREEE (reference sequence). The J segment lost 7 bases and the V segment lost 0 bases, leaving 4 bases of the junction unmatched. CDR3 region: CASSLVAGAYGELFF. The DNA for the CDR3 is TGTGCCAGCAGCTTGGTAGCGGGAGCATACGGGGAGCTGTTTTTT.

This chain connects TRBV29-1 to TRBJ1-5, with TRBD1 identical over 9 bases. V shed 4 bases, J shed 6 bases, and the junction held 4 bases outside the gene matches. The CDR3 has 13 amino acids. The germline V gene encodes CDR1 SQVTM and CDR2 ANQGSEA. The CDR3 sequence: CSVGQGVGQPQHF. The CDR3, as DNA: TGCAGCGTTGGACAGGGGGTCGGTCAGCCCCAGCATTTT.

V gene TRBV28 combines with J gene TRBJ2-6; D is undetermined. CDR1 MDHEN and CDR2 SYDVKM come from the germline V gene. Trimming removed 4 bases from V and 0 bases from J, with 10 bases in between. The CDR3 covers 16 residues. CDR3 protein: CASSSPASSGANVLTF. The CDR3 region has the DNA TGTGCCAGCAGTTCACCTGCTAGCTCTGGGGCCAACGTCCTGACTTTC. The whole variable domain, filled in from reference TRBV28 and TRBJ2-6, reads DVKVTQSSRYLVKRTGEKVFLECVQDMDHENMFWYRQDPGLGLRLIYFSYDVKMKEKGDIPEGYSVSREKKERFSLILESASTNQTSMYLCASSSPASSGANVLTFGAGSRLTVL.

The chain's CDR3 is CASNGGGNSPLHF. DNA for the CDR3: TGTGCCAGCAATGGGGGGGGGAATTCACCCCTCCACTTT. The chain employs TRBV6-1 and TRBJ1-6; D possibly corresponds to TRBD1 (5 bases). Trimming removed 7 bases at V and 7 bases at J, with 11 bases between. CDR1 is MNHNS, CDR2 SASEGT, per germline. The CDR3 is 13 amino acids.

The chain recombines TRBV19 with TRBJ2-3, with D perhaps TRBD1 (6 bases). Deletions cut 5 bases from V and 6 bases from J, with 21 bases between. Germline CDR1 is LNHDA and CDR2 is SQIVND (reference sequence). The CDR3 extends over 16 amino acids. CDR3 nucleotide sequence: TGTGCCAGTAGTCGGGCTAGTGCCGCAGGGGTGGATACGCAGTATTTT. Residues: CASSRASAAGVDTQYF.

This clone was recorded once. The J gene is TRBJ2-2, the V gene TRBV9; D may be TRBD1 (6 bases). Trimming took off 4 bases at V and 0 bases at J, with 13 bases between the two ends. The CDR3 runs 16 residues. Germline V CDR1 and CDR2: SGDLS, YYNGEE. CDR3 in amino acids: CASSYETGPNTGELFF. The DNA of the CDR3 is TGTGCCAGCAGCTACGAAACAGGGCCGAACACCGGGGAGCTGTTTTTT.